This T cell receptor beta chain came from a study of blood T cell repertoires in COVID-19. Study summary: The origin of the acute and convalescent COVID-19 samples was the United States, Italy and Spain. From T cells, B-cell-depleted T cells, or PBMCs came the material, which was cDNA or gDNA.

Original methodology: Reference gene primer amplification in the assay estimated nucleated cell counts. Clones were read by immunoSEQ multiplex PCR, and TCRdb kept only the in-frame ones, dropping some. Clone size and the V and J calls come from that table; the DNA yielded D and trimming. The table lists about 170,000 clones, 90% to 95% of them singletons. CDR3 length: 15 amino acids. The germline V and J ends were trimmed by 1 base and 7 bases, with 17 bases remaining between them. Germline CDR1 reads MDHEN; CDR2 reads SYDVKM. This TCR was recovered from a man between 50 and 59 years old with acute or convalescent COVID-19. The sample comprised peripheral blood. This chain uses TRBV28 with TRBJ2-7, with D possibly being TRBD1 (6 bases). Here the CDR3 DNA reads TGTGCCAGCAGTTTATTTTTGGGGGCCGAGGAGGAGCAGTACGTC. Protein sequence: CASSLFLGAEEEQYV.